This T cell receptor beta chain stems from a study of shared clonotypes between healthy human individuals. Naive CD8 isolation took CD45RO-negative cells positively selected for CCR7 and excluded terminally differentiated effector memory CD45RA+ cells. Losses at the gene ends were 6 bases for V and 7 bases for J; bases not matched to a gene: 8. Per the germline V gene, CDR1 is MNHEY and CDR2 is SMNVEV (reference sequence). This CDR3 contains 14 residues. The assay was immunoSEQ multiplex PCR, and TCRdb's table has in-frame clones only and misses some. Among 500,000 to 700,000 clones listed, approximately 95% were seen once.

This clonotype originated in a woman in her 30s in good health. This rearrangement joins TRBV27 to TRBJ2-3; 9 nucleotides match TRBD1. Sequenced sample: naive CD8+ T cells sorted from blood. CDR3 loop: CASRTGGEVNTQYF. The CDR3 DNA reads as TGTGCCAGCAGGACAGGGGGGGAGGTGAATACGCAGTATTTT.